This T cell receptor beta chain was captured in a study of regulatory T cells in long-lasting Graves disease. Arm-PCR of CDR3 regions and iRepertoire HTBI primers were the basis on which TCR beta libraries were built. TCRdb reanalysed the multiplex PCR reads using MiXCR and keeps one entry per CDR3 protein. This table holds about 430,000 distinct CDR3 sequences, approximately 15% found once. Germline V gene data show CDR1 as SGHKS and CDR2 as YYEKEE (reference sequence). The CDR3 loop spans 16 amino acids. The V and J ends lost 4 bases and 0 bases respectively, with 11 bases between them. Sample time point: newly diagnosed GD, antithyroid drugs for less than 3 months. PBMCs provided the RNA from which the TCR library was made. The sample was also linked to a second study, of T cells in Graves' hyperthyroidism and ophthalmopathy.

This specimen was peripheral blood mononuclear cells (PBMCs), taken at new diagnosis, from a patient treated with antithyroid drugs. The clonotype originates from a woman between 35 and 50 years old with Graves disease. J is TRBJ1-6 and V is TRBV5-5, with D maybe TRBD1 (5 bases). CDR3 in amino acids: CASSGDLSSYNSPLHF. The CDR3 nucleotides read TGTGCCAGCAGCGGGGACTTAAGCTCCTATAATTCACCCCTCCACTTT.